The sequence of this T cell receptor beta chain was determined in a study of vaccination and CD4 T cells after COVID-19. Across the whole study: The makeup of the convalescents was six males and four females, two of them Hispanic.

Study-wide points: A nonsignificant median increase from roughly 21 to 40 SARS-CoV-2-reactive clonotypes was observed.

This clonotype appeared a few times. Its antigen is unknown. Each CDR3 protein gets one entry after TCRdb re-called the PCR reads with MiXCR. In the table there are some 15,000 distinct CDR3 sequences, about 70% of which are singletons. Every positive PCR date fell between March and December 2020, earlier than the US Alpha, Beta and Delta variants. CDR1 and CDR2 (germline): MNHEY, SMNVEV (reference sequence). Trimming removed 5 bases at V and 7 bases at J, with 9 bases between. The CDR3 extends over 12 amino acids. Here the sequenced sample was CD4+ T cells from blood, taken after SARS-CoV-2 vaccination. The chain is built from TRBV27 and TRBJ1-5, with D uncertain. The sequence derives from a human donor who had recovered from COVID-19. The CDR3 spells CASSTHGQPQHF. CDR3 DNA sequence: TGTGCCAGCAGTACCCATGGCCAGCCCCAGCATTTT.